The 13 T cell receptor beta chains below all came from one sample that was sequenced in a study of shared clonotypes between healthy human individuals. Method: immunoSEQ multiplex PCR; TCRdb's copy keeps in-frame clones and lacks some. This table holds some 2,500,000 clones, under 95% found once. The sequenced sample was naive CD4+ T cells from PBMCs. Specified subset: CD45RA+ positively selected. These receptors came from a man younger than 35 in good health. Some clones in this sample may be carry-over from other donors' samples.

V and J are TRBV5-1 and TRBJ1-1; TRBD1 aligns across 7 bases. Germline V CDR1 and CDR2: SGHRS, YFSETQ. The V and J ends lost 5 bases and 3 bases, in that order; junction bases with no gene match: 13. This CDR3 region has 16 residues. This chain's CDR3 is CASSIAGGVSYTEAFF. The CDR3 DNA sequence: TGCGCCAGCAGTATCGCAGGGGGAGTGAGTTACACTGAAGCTTTCTTT.

This clone has only one observation. Additional DNA sequences in this sample encode the identical CDR3. This rearrangement joins TRBV7-9 to TRBJ2-1; no reliable D call. Trimming cost V 1 base and J 9 bases, with 4 bases left between them. From germline, CDR1 is SEHNR and CDR2 FQNEAQ (reference sequence). CDR3 length: 11 residues. CDR3 sequence reads: CASSLGGEQFF. CDR3 bases: TGTGCCAGCAGCTTAGGCGGTGAGCAGTTCTTC.

The table lists this clone with a few counts. The rearrangement uses TRBV27 and TRBJ1-1, with a weak D call TRBD1 (5 bases). CDR3 size: 13 residues. Trimming pared 7 bases from V and 6 bases from J, leaving 15 bases between. Looked up from germline, CDR1 is MNHEY and CDR2 is SMNVEV (reference sequence). CDR3 protein: CASMFRGTAEAFF. The DNA of the CDR3 is TGTGCCAGCATGTTTAGAGGGACCGCTGAAGCTTTCTTT.

The rearrangement links TRBV5-8 to TRBJ1-2; 8 nucleotides match TRBD1. Germline V gene lookup returns CDR1 SGHTS and CDR2 YDEGEE. After removal of 5 bases from V and 2 bases from J, the junction contained 2 bases not matched to a gene. CDR3 size: 13 residues. The CDR3 spells CASRNRGNYGYTF. The CDR3 bases are TGTGCCAGCAGAAACAGGGGGAACTATGGCTACACCTTC. The complete variable domain, with remaining parts taken from reference TRBV5-8 and TRBJ1-2, reads EAGVTQSPTHLIKTRGQQATLRCSPISGHTSVYWYQQALGLGLQFLLWYDEGEERNRGNFPPRFSGRQFPNYSSELNVNALELEDSALYLCASRNRGNYGYTFGSGTRLTVV.

The genes are TRBV19 and TRBJ1-2; the D is unclear. The CDR3 consists of 13 residues. The ends were cut back, 10 bases at V and 7 bases at J, with 19 bases in the middle. Germline values: CDR1 LNHDA, CDR2 SQIVND (reference sequence). The DNA of the CDR3 is TGTGCCACTAGGTATGGGCCGTCCTTTGGCTACACCTTC. It specifies CATRYGPSFGYTF. The variable domain in full, with the rest retrieved from reference TRBV19 and TRBJ1-2, is DGGITQSPKYLFRKEGQNVTLSCEQNLNHDAMYWYRQDPGQGLRLIYYSQIVNDFQKGDIAEGYSVSREKKESFPLTVTSAQKNPTAFYLCATRYGPSFGYTFGSGTRLTVV.

A single count supports this clone. The sample has other DNA sequences that encode this CDR3 too. V and J are TRBV7-9 and TRBJ1-5, with D perhaps matching TRBD1 (6 bases). With 4 bases removed from V and 3 bases from J, the gap between germline ends came to 10 bases. The CDR3 totals 14 residues. CDR1 SEHNR and CDR2 FQNEAQ come from the germline V gene (reference sequence). CDR3 loop: CASSSDRTNQPQHF. DNA for the CDR3: TGTGCCAGCAGCTCCGACAGGACCAATCAGCCCCAGCATTTT.

This chain joins TRBV6-5 and TRBJ2-1; no clear D gene. Germline CDR1 is MNHEY and CDR2 is SVGAGI. The CDR3 consists of 12 residues. The ends were cut back, 5 bases at V and 6 bases at J, with 8 bases in the middle. The CDR3 here is CASSRKSNEQFF. The CDR3 nucleotides read TGTGCCAGCAGTCGGAAGTCCAATGAGCAGTTCTTC.

This clone was observed once. The J gene is TRBJ2-1, the V gene TRBV7-2; D may be TRBD1 (5 bases). Germline CDR1 reads SGHTA; CDR2 reads FQGNSA. The length of the CDR3 is 15 residues. Trimming pared 5 bases from V and 0 bases from J, leaving 11 bases between. CDR3 loop: CASSPLGASYNEQFF. For the CDR3, the DNA is TGTGCCAGCAGCCCTCTTGGGGCCTCCTACAATGAGCAGTTCTTC.

V usage is TRBV18 and J usage is TRBJ2-1; TRBD2 matches 11 bases. J lost 5 bases, V lost 3 bases, and 6 bases had no gene match. The CDR3 loop spans 16 amino acids. CDR1 and CDR2 (germline): KGHSH, LQKENI. CDR3 in DNA: TGTGCCAGCTCACCCATACTAGCGGGAGTCCACAATGAGCAGTTCTTC. Its translation: CASSPILAGVHNEQFF.

This CDR3 reads CASSYRGSNEKLFF. The CDR3 nucleotides are TGTGCCAGCAGCTACAGGGGTTCTAATGAAAAACTGTTTTTT. The chain carries TRBV27 and TRBJ1-4; 7 bases fit TRBD1. Losses at the gene ends were 6 bases for V and 3 bases for J; bases not matched to a gene: 4. CDR3 length: 14 residues. Germline CDR1 and CDR2: MNHEY and SMNVEV (reference sequence).

The chain carries TRBV7-3 and TRBJ2-1; 12 nucleotides line up with TRBD2. V lost 5 bases and J lost 3; bases outside the gene matches: 5. CDR3 size: 16 residues. Germline V CDR1 and CDR2: SGHTA, FQGTGA. CDR3 nucleotide sequence: TGTGCCAGCAGCCCCCAGACTAGCGGGAGCTACAATGAGCAGTTCTTC. Its protein is CASSPQTSGSYNEQFF.

V is TRBV7-9 and J is TRBJ2-3, with a weak D call TRBD1 (6 bases). Germline V gene sequence: CDR1 SEHNR, CDR2 FQNEAQ (reference sequence). CDR3 length: 15 amino acids. V was clipped by 1 base and J by 2 bases, with 10 bases between them. In nucleotides, the CDR3 is TGTGCCAGCAGCTTAGTGTGGGACACCACAGATACGCAGTATTTT. Translated, it gives CASSLVWDTTDTQYF.

The J gene is TRBJ1-2, the V gene TRBV7-2, with D unclear. V was shortened by 0 bases and J by 4 bases, with 12 bases between the two germline ends. Germline CDR1 SGHTA, CDR2 FQGNSA. The CDR3 runs 15 residues. The CDR3 spells CASSLAAALGYGYTF. For the CDR3, the DNA is TGTGCCAGCAGCTTAGCGGCGGCTCTAGGCTATGGCTACACCTTC.